These 8 T cell receptor beta chains came from one sample sequenced in a study of T cells expressing NK-cell markers. TCRdb reanalyzed the 5' RACE reads, giving one entry per CDR3 protein sequence and no DNA. The repertoire table contains under 600,000 distinct CDR3 sequences. The sample taken for sequencing was blood T cells: a sorted CD56 or NKG2C T cell subset, CD4+ or CD8+ T cells, or bulk PBMC T cells (not recorded which). The receptor source for this set is a woman between 50 and 59 years old in good health.

J is TRBJ2-5 and V is TRBV6-1; the D call from TCRdb, TRBD1, cannot be confirmed without DNA. CDR3 size: 14 residues. CDR1 and CDR2 from the germline V gene are MNHNS and SASEGT. CDR3 amino acids: CASSEKTGGETQYF.

V gene TRBV7-9 combines with J gene TRBJ1-3; TCRdb reports TRBD1, a call that lacks DNA to check it against. The CDR3 spans 15 residues. The V gene's germline CDR1 is SEHNR and CDR2 FQNEAQ (reference sequence). The CDR3 is CASSGTVSSGNTIYF.

The chain recombines TRBV12-5 with TRBJ2-5; TCRdb's D gene call, TRBD1, goes unchecked for lack of DNA. The CDR3 has 16 amino acids. Germline V gene sequence: CDR1 LGHNT, CDR2 FRNRAP. CDR3 protein: CASVGGSGRVQETQYF.

The chain employs TRBV24-1 and TRBJ2-1; the D call from TCRdb, TRBD1, cannot be confirmed without DNA. The germline V gene encodes CDR1 KGHDR and CDR2 SFDVKD. The CDR3 consists of 17 residues. The CDR3 here is CATSDGQIPLGRNEQFF.

The rearrangement links TRBV6-1 to TRBJ2-4; as DNA is missing, the TRBD1 call by TCRdb cannot be tested. The CDR3 sequence is 14 residues long. Germline values: CDR1 MNHNS, CDR2 SASEGT. This CDR3 reads CASSEVQGSDIQYF.

This chain joins TRBV15 and TRBJ1-5; lacking DNA, the TRBD1 call made by TCRdb goes unchecked. In germline, CDR1 is LNHNV, CDR2 YYDKDF (reference sequence). This CDR3 is 17 amino acids long. CDR3 loop: CATSRDKAGQTNQPQHF.

The gene calls are TRBV3-1 and TRBJ2-7. There are 14 residues in the CDR3. Germline assignment: CDR1 LGHDT and CDR2 YNNKEL (reference sequence). The CDR3 region is CASSQSKRTYEQYF.

The V gene is TRBV12-3 or TRBV12-4, the J gene TRBJ2-2; TCRdb reports TRBD1, a call that lacks DNA to check it against. This CDR3 contains 14 residues. The chain's CDR3 is CASSLVAGQGELFF.